This TCR beta chain is drawn from a study of regulatory T cells in long-lasting Graves disease. Study background: Positivity for TSH receptor antibodies plus over 5 years of antithyroid drugs meant persistent Graves' disease. The study, taken as a whole, reports: Persistent disease favored TRBV28, TRBJ1-2 and TRBJ2-5. Lower TCR diversity characterized persistent Graves' patients relative to newly diagnosed patients. The sample size was small, and this may have reduced accuracy.

Arm-PCR of CDR3 regions and iRepertoire HTBI primers were the basis on which TCR beta libraries were built. TCRdb reprocessed the multiplex PCR reads with MiXCR, giving one entry per CDR3 protein. The table has roughly 400,000 distinct CDR3 sequences, less than 25% seen once; the top ten hold about 20%. Comments on this clonotype: What it recognizes is unknown.

The CDR3 totals 13 residues. V dropped 11 bases and J dropped 5 bases, with 16 bases sitting between them. Germline V lookup: CDR1 SNHLY, CDR2 FYNNEI. The time point is: persistent/refractory GD, antithyroid drugs over 5 years with positive TRAb. The authors made the TCR library using RNA they extracted from PBMCs. The sequence was obtained from a female donor with Graves disease. The chain carries TRBV2 and TRBJ2-1; D is perhaps TRBD2 (6 bases). Sequencing used peripheral blood mononuclear cells (PBMCs), obtained when the disease was refractory, from a patient treated with antithyroid drugs. The CDR3 loop reads CAGIGRENNEQFF. CDR3 in DNA: TGTGCCGGCATCGGTCGGGAGAACAATGAGCAGTTCTTC.